These 21 T cell receptor beta chains were all obtained from the same sample, sequenced in a study of identical twins' blood T cells. TCRdb called the 5' RACE reads again in MiXCR, with one record for every CDR3 protein. The profile shows 300,000 to 450,000 distinct CDR3 sequences, more than 25% of them singletons. Sequencing input: PBMCs. Every receptor here comes from a woman aged 18 to 55 in good health.

In regard to this clonotype: Since a much larger clone is just one base distant, this may be a read error. This chain connects TRBV29-1 to TRBJ1-2; D remains unclear. This CDR3 has 12 amino acids. In germline, CDR1 is SQVTM, CDR2 ANQGSEA. CDR3 in amino acids: CSAETRSYGYTF. CDR3 DNA: TGCAGCGCTGAAACTCGGAGCTATGGCTACACCTTC.

J is TRBJ2-2 and V is TRBV5-6; D gene uncertain. CDR1 and CDR2 (germline): SGHDT, YYEEEE. Trimming shortened V by 3 bases and J by 2 bases, and 11 bases separated the two germline ends. CDR3 length: 15 residues. The CDR3 protein is CASSSNLLNTGELFF. The CDR3 region has the DNA TGTGCCAGCAGCTCGAACTTATTAAACACCGGGGAGCTGTTTTTT.

The chain is built from TRBV6-5 and TRBJ1-3, with D unresolved. V lost 4 bases to trimming and J lost 0 bases, with 13 bases between them. Germline lookup yields CDR1 MNHEY and CDR2 SVGAGI. CDR3 length: 16 amino acids. This CDR3 reads CASSFKSLGSGNTIYF. The CDR3 region has the DNA TGTGCCAGCAGTTTTAAGTCTTTGGGCTCTGGAAACACCATATATTTT.

Comment on this clonotype: Being one base from a much bigger clone, this may be a read error. V usage is TRBV20-1 and J usage is TRBJ2-7; unclear D gene. Germline V gene data show CDR1 as DFQATT and CDR2 as SNEGSKA (reference sequence). The V and J ends lost 2 bases and 0 bases respectively, with 8 bases between them. The CDR3 consists of 13 residues. CDR3 protein: CSARFSPSYEQYF. For the CDR3, the DNA is TGCAGTGCTAGATTCAGTCCCTCCTACGAGCAGTACTTC.

This clonotype came up a few times. V is TRBV6-1 and J is TRBJ2-5; no clear D gene. The germline V gene has CDR1 MNHNS and CDR2 SASEGT. This CDR3 spans 16 amino acids. Trimming took 4 bases from V and 5 from J, leaving 20 bases between them. The chain's CDR3 is CASSVSFIGLAETQYF. Here the CDR3 DNA reads TGTGCCAGCAGTGTGTCTTTTATAGGGCTCGCCGAGACCCAGTACTTC.

DNA of the CDR3: TGTGCCAGCAGCTCGAGGACTAGCGGGATTAGTAATGAGCAGTTCTTC. This encodes CASSSRTSGISNEQFF. The chain couples TRBV7-2 to TRBJ2-1; 12 positions agree with TRBD2. CDR1 is SGHTA, CDR2 FQGNSA, per germline. V lost 4 bases, J lost 7 bases, and 8 bases stayed unmatched. This CDR3 has 16 amino acids.

The chain employs TRBV5-1 and TRBJ1-5; D gene ambiguous. This CDR3 has 15 amino acids. Germline V gene sequence: CDR1 SGHRS, CDR2 YFSETQ. V lost 0 bases and J lost 3, with 10 bases in between. This chain's CDR3 is CASSLEGGPNQPQHF. CDR3 coding DNA: TGCGCCAGCAGCTTGGAGGGAGGCCCCAATCAGCCCCAGCATTTT.

This clonotype showed up just once. The chain employs TRBV7-9 and TRBJ1-4; no reliable D call. This CDR3 region has 17 residues. V was cut by 5 bases and J by 4 bases, with 20 bases left in between. Germline values: CDR1 SEHNR, CDR2 FQNEAQ (reference sequence). CDR3 in DNA: TGTGCCAGCAGCCTCGGGCCCGAGGGTATGGGTAATGAAAAACTGTTTTTT. This codes for CASSLGPEGMGNEKLFF.

Only a few counts were recorded for this clonotype. The chain couples TRBV12-3 or TRBV12-4 to TRBJ2-2; D call uncertain. CDR3 length: 14 amino acids. The V end lost 5 bases, the J end lost 3 bases, and 10 bases lay between the germline ends. In nucleotides, the CDR3 is TGTGCCAGCAGTCAACAGCCATACACCGGGGAGCTGTTTTTT. Protein product: CASSQQPYTGELFF.

The chain uses TRBV20-1 and TRBJ2-7, with 12 bases aligning to TRBD2. The CDR3 extends over 12 amino acids. Germline trimming cut 4 bases from V and 10 bases from J; bases unmatched to any gene: 5. Germline CDR1 is DFQATT and CDR2 is SNEGSKA (reference sequence). CDR3 sequence (DNA): TGCAGTGCTACACGGACTAGCGGGATACAGTACTTC. Its translation is CSATRTSGIQYF.

This clonotype was counted between two and nine times. The rearrangement uses TRBV20-1 and TRBJ2-7, with a possible D match to TRBD2 (6 bases). Germline loops: CDR1 DFQATT, CDR2 SNEGSKA (reference sequence). The CDR3 length is 13 residues. Trimming left V 3 bases short and J 2 bases short, with 11 bases between. CDR3 sequence reads: CSASRGVTYEQYF. The DNA for the CDR3 is TGCAGTGCTAGCCGCGGGGTTACCTACGAGCAGTACTTC.

In the case of this clonotype: One end of the junction fails to match germline, which may point to a read error. V gene TRBV20-1 combines with J gene TRBJ1-3; D is perhaps TRBD1 (6 bases). Looked up from germline, CDR1 is DFQATT and CDR2 is SNEGSKA (reference sequence). CDR3 length equals 14 residues. For the CDR3, the DNA is TGCAGTGCTTACACAGGGTTCTCTGGAAACACCATAGATTTT. Amino acid sequence: CSAYTGFSGNTIDF.

This clonotype was seen only a few times. The chain joins TRBV20-1 to TRBJ2-1, with D uncertain. From germline, CDR1 is DFQATT and CDR2 SNEGSKA (reference sequence). The CDR3 has 13 amino acids. CDR3 DNA sequence: TGCAGGGTCGAACTGGGATCCTACAATGAGCAGTTCTTC. Its protein product is CRVELGSYNEQFF.

This clonotype came up a few times. The genes are TRBV6-5 and TRBJ1-1; a possible D gene is TRBD1 (6 bases). This CDR3 has 15 residues. V was cut by 6 bases and J by 6 bases, with 20 bases left in between. The V gene's germline CDR1 is MNHEY and CDR2 SVGAGI. CDR3 sequence: CASSPTGFLWAEAFF. CDR3 coding DNA: TGTGCCAGCAGCCCTACAGGGTTCTTGTGGGCTGAAGCTTTCTTT.

This clonotype occurred many times. V usage is TRBV6-5 and J usage is TRBJ2-1; 7 nucleotides line up with TRBD2. This CDR3 contains 13 residues. Germline V CDR1 and CDR2: MNHEY, SVGAGI. J was trimmed by 5 bases and V by 2 bases; bases with no gene match: 0. The CDR3 reads CASSYAGDNEQFF. The CDR3 nucleotides read TGTGCCAGCAGTTACGCGGGGGACAATGAGCAGTTCTTC.

The CDR3 bases are TGTGCCAGCAGCGTGCTGGCGACCTCCTACAATGAGCAGTTCTTC. Translating it yields CASSVLATSYNEQFF. The chain couples TRBV9 to TRBJ2-1; the D is unclear. The V end was cut by 2 bases, the J end by 0 bases, with 9 bases between. CDR1 is SGDLS, CDR2 YYNGEE, per germline. The CDR3 is made up of 15 amino acids.

This clonotype was recorded at least ten times. The chain recombines TRBV10-3 with TRBJ2-3, with 11 positions matching TRBD2. The CDR3 has 16 residues. V trimming: 5 bases; J trimming: 2 bases; junction bases outside the gene matches: 6. Germline assignment: CDR1 ENHRY and CDR2 SYGVKD. For the CDR3, the DNA is TGTGCCATCAGTCTAGCGGGGGGACATCTCACAGATACGCAGTATTTT. Its translation is CAISLAGGHLTDTQYF.

This sequence joins TRBV12-5 and TRBJ1-5; 7 nucleotides align to TRBD1. The germline CDR1 and CDR2 sequences are LGHNT and FRNRAP. V lost 7 bases, J lost 4 bases, and 4 bases stayed unmatched. The CDR3 extends over 13 amino acids. CDR3 region: CASDKQGNQPQHF. DNA of the CDR3: TGTGCTAGTGATAAACAGGGGAATCAGCCCCAGCATTTT. The variable domain in full, with the rest retrieved from reference TRBV12-5 and TRBJ1-5, is DARVTQTPRHKVTEMGQEVTMRCQPILGHNTVFWYRQTMMQGLELLAYFRNRAPLDDSGMPKDRFSAEMPDATLATLKIQPSEPRDSAVYFCASDKQGNQPQHFGDGTRLSIL.

The CDR3 bases are TGTGCCAGCAGGCGGACAGGGGGCAAGATGAACACTGAAGCTTTCTTT. Translation: CASRRTGGKMNTEAFF. The J gene is TRBJ1-1, the V gene TRBV5-4, with 11 bases lining up with TRBD1. The CDR3 consists of 16 residues. Germline V CDR1 and CDR2: SGHNT, YYREEE (reference sequence). V lost 5 bases to trimming and J lost 0 bases; unmatched junction nucleotides: 6.

Only a few counts were recorded for this clonotype. The chain employs TRBV29-1 and TRBJ1-1; D is ambiguous. Germline V gene data show CDR1 as SQVTM and CDR2 as ANQGSEA. Deletions cut 4 bases from V and 0 bases from J, with 6 bases between. This CDR3 region has 12 residues. CDR3 in DNA: TGCAGCGTTGTTAGCATGAACACTGAAGCTTTCTTT. Encoded protein: CSVVSMNTEAFF.

The V gene is TRBV19, the J gene TRBJ2-7, with 11 bases lining up with TRBD2. This CDR3 spans 15 amino acids. Losses at the gene ends were 4 bases for V and 6 bases for J; bases not matched to a gene: 8. Germline values: CDR1 LNHDA, CDR2 SQIVND (reference sequence). CDR3 sequence: CASSTTLAGAGEQYF. The DNA for the CDR3 is TGTGCCAGTAGTACAACACTAGCGGGAGCTGGCGAGCAGTACTTC.